The 9 T cell receptor beta chains in this list originate from one sample, sequenced in a study of cytomegalovirus exposure and HLA in healthy donors. The protocol was immunoSEQ multiplex PCR, while the TCRdb copy is restricted to in-frame clones and leaves out a portion. The sample has roughly 120,000 clones; roughly nine tenths are singletons. What was sequenced was PBMCs. These receptors were obtained from a woman between 18 and 30 years old in good health and CMV-seronegative.

The chain employs TRBV5-4 and TRBJ2-1; no clear D gene. V was shortened by 0 bases and J by 0 bases, with 7 bases between the two germline ends. CDR3 size: 15 residues. Looked up from germline, CDR1 is SGHNT and CDR2 is YYREEE (reference sequence). DNA for the CDR3: TGTGCCAGCAGCTTGGTCCAGGACTCCTACAATGAGCAGTTCTTC. Protein: CASSLVQDSYNEQFF.

This clone was counted a single time. The chain carries TRBV28 and TRBJ1-2; D unclear. Between the trimmed V and J ends, which lost 5 bases and 4 bases, there was a span of 8 bases. The germline V gene has CDR1 MDHEN and CDR2 SYDVKM. The CDR3 spans 12 residues. CDR3 nucleotide sequence: TGTGCCAGCAGTCCCGGGAGCTATGGCTACACCTTC. Its translation: CASSPGSYGYTF.

V usage is TRBV5-4 and J usage is TRBJ2-7; no clear D gene. The CDR3 runs to 14 residues. V was shortened by 3 bases and J by 4 bases, with 14 bases between the two germline ends. Germline V gene lookup returns CDR1 SGHNT and CDR2 YYREEE (reference sequence). This chain's CDR3 is CASSSPLNQYEQYF. For the CDR3, the DNA is TGTGCCAGCAGCTCCCCACTAAACCAATACGAGCAGTACTTC.

Comments on this clone: Other DNA variants within this sample encode the same CDR3. The chain combines TRBV30 with TRBJ1-5, with D maybe TRBD1 (5 bases). Deletions cut 3 bases from V and 2 bases from J, with 8 bases between. CDR1 and CDR2 (germline): GTSNPN, SVGIG (reference sequence). This CDR3 spans 13 amino acids. The CDR3 DNA reads as TGTGCCTGGAGCGGGGGAGGCAATCAGCCCCAGCATTTT. It is translated as CAWSGGGNQPQHF.

The chain employs TRBV5-1 and TRBJ2-1; 14 positions match TRBD2. Germline loops: CDR1 SGHRS, CDR2 YFSETQ. CDR3 length: 15 amino acids. Unmatched junction bases numbered 6, after V lost 5 bases and J lost 8 bases. This CDR3 is CASRVTSGGADEQFF. The CDR3 DNA reads TGCGCCAGCAGGGTGACTAGCGGGGGGGCCGATGAGCAGTTCTTC.

The V and J genes are TRBV5-1 and TRBJ2-1; 7 nucleotides match TRBD2. With 5 bases clipped from V and 0 bases from J, the junction kept 8 bases outside the gene matches. This CDR3 is 16 amino acids long. Germline CDR1 and CDR2: SGHRS and YFSETQ. The CDR3 region is CASSYLADVSYNEQFF. CDR3 bases: TGCGCCAGCAGTTATCTAGCGGATGTCTCCTACAATGAGCAGTTCTTC.

V and J are TRBV5-1 and TRBJ2-2, with a weak D call TRBD1 (5 bases). The CDR3 is made up of 15 amino acids. V lost 2 bases and J lost 5, with 13 bases in between. Germline CDR1 and CDR2: SGHRS and YFSETQ. CDR3: CASSFQGTGTGELFF. The CDR3 region has the DNA TGCGCCAGCAGCTTTCAGGGAACGGGTACCGGGGAGCTGTTTTTT. The full variable domain, its missing parts supplied by reference TRBV5-1 and TRBJ2-2, is KAGVTQTPRYLIKTRGQQVTLSCSPISGHRSVSWYQQTPGQGLQFLFEYFSETQRNKGNFPGRFSGRQFSNSRSEMNVSTLELGDSALYLCASSFQGTGTGELFFGEGSRLTVL.

This chain joins TRBV6-5 and TRBJ1-4; 12 bases fit TRBD1. Germline V CDR1 and CDR2: MNHEY, SVGAGI. The CDR3 consists of 13 residues. The J segment lost 14 bases and the V segment lost 4 bases, leaving 5 bases of the junction unmatched. In DNA form, the CDR3 reads TGTGCCAGCAGTTCTGGGACAGGGGGCTTGCTGTTTTTT. It codes for CASSSGTGGLLFF.

The chain uses TRBV18 and TRBJ1-5; the D gene is possibly TRBD1 (6 bases). Trimming removed 2 bases from V and 2 bases from J, with 10 bases in between. Germline assignment: CDR1 KGHSH and CDR2 LQKENI. CDR3 length: 15 amino acids. CDR3 bases: TGTGCCAGCTCACCAGAGGGGGTCCGCAATCAGCCCCAGCATTTT. Translated: CASSPEGVRNQPQHF. The complete variable domain, with remaining parts taken from reference TRBV18 and TRBJ1-5, reads NAGVMQNPRHLVRRRGQEARLRCSPMKGHSHVYWYRQLPEEGLKFMVYLQKENIIDESGMPKERFSAEFPKEGPSILRIQQVVRGDSAAYFCASSPEGVRNQPQHFGDGTRLSIL.